Following are 26 T cell receptor beta chains from one sample sequenced in a study of regulatory T cells in long-lasting Graves disease. Specified time point: persistent/refractory GD, antithyroid drugs over 5 years with positive TRAb. Researchers made the TCR library from RNA that was extracted from PBMCs. To make TCR beta libraries, researchers used iRepertoire HTBI primers and Arm-PCR of CDR3 regions. From the multiplex PCR reads, TCRdb called clonotypes with MiXCR, one entry per CDR3 protein. The sample consists of around 460,000 distinct CDR3 sequences, 20% to 25% of them appearing once. The sample consisted of peripheral blood mononuclear cells (PBMCs), taken when the disease was refractory, from a patient treated with antithyroid drugs. The receptors come from a female donor with Graves disease.

This clonotype occurred many times. This chain links TRBV12-3 or TRBV12-4 with TRBJ2-7, with D unclear. The CDR3 extends over 13 amino acids. V dropped 5 bases and J dropped 3 bases, with 11 bases sitting between them. The DNA of the CDR3 is TGTGCCAGCAGTCTTGGGCTTGTCTACGAGCAGTACTTC. Its translation is CASSLGLVYEQYF.

This chain links TRBV7-2 with TRBJ1-2; D is possibly TRBD1 (6 bases). The CDR3 loop spans 15 amino acids. Between the trimmed V and J ends, which lost 0 bases and 3 bases, there was a span of 11 bases. Germline V gives CDR1 SGHTA, CDR2 FQGNSA. The CDR3 spells CASSLAQGADYGYTF. The CDR3 DNA reads TGTGCCAGCAGCTTAGCACAGGGCGCAGACTATGGCTACACCTTC.

This clonotype appeared many times. The CDR3 DNA is TGTGCCAGCAGTCGGCCGGGAGAAGAGACCCAGTACTTC. Translating it yields CASSRPGEETQYF. The gene calls are TRBV28 and TRBJ2-5; weak D call: TRBD2 (6 bases). The germline gives CDR1 MDHEN, CDR2 SYDVKM. V gave up 5 bases and J gave up 3 bases, with 10 bases separating them. This CDR3 contains 13 residues.

This clonotype was counted only a few times. The gene calls are TRBV7-8 and TRBJ1-2, with 9 bases identical to TRBD1. CDR1 is SGHVS and CDR2 is FQNEAQ in the germline V gene. With V trimmed by 3 bases and J by 4 bases, 6 bases remained unmatched. CDR3 length: 15 residues. Written as DNA, the CDR3 is TGTGCCAGCAGCTTGAGGACAGGGGACCTCTATGGCTACACCTTC. As protein: CASSLRTGDLYGYTF.

Ten or more counts support this clonotype. The rearrangement links TRBV12-3 or TRBV12-4 to TRBJ2-5; no firm D call. This CDR3 region has 13 residues. Trimming removed 5 bases at V and 2 bases at J, with 9 bases between. For the CDR3, the DNA is TGTGCCAGCAGTCATCAACTTCAAGAGACCCAGTACTTC. Residues: CASSHQLQETQYF.

This clonotype showed up many times. The genes are TRBV15 and TRBJ2-5, with D perhaps matching TRBD2 (5 bases). This CDR3 contains 13 residues. Trimming left V 1 base short and J 2 bases short, with 5 bases between. Germline V gene sequence: CDR1 LNHNV, CDR2 YYDKDF (reference sequence). The CDR3 sequence: CATSRGTQETQYF. The CDR3 bases are TGTGCCACCAGCAGAGGGACTCAAGAGACCCAGTACTTC. The whole variable domain, filled in from reference TRBV15 and TRBJ2-5, reads DAMVIQNPRYQVTQFGKPVTLSCSQTLNHNVMYWYQQKSSQAPKLLFHYYDKDFNNEADTPDNFQSRRPNTSFCFLDIRSPGLGDTAMYLCATSRGTQETQYFGPGTRLLVL.

This rearrangement joins TRBV30 to TRBJ2-2; D is undetermined. The germline V gene encodes CDR1 GTSNPN and CDR2 SVGIG (reference sequence). Trimming left V 0 bases short and J 5 bases short, with 4 bases between. The CDR3 has 12 residues. CDR3 DNA: TGTGCCTGGAGTGTGGTGACCGGGGAGCTGTTTTTT. As protein: CAWSVVTGELFF.

In its sample, this clonotype was seen many times. The V call is TRBV6-5, the J call TRBJ2-7, with a weak D call TRBD1 (6 bases). CDR3 length equals 15 residues. Germline V CDR1 and CDR2: MNHEY, SVGAGI. V was trimmed by 0 bases and J by 3 bases, leaving 12 bases between them. The CDR3 here is CASSYSTGLIYEQYF. DNA for the CDR3: TGTGCCAGCAGTTACTCGACAGGATTGATCTACGAGCAGTACTTC.

This clonotype was seen only a few times. The rearrangement links TRBV6-1 to TRBJ1-6, with D possibly being TRBD1 (5 bases). Between the trimmed V and J ends, which lost 7 bases and 3 bases, there was a span of 19 bases. This CDR3 spans 17 amino acids. CDR1 is MNHNS and CDR2 is SASEGT in the germline V gene. The CDR3 loop reads CASTPSDRFLYNSPLHF. The CDR3 DNA follows: TGTGCCAGCACCCCCTCAGACAGATTCCTCTATAATTCACCCCTCCACTTT.

This clonotype was counted many times. V usage is TRBV28 and J usage is TRBJ1-2; D is unclear. From germline, CDR1 is MDHEN and CDR2 SYDVKM. The CDR3 has 13 residues. Trimming pared 2 bases from V and 7 bases from J, leaving 11 bases between. CDR3 sequence: CASSLSPTFGYTF. The CDR3 nucleotides are TGTGCCAGCAGTTTAAGTCCCACTTTTGGCTACACCTTC.

This clonotype was counted at least ten times. J is TRBJ2-4 and V is TRBV2, with 7 nucleotides matching TRBD1. The CDR3 has 15 amino acids. With V trimmed by 3 bases and J by 6 bases, 8 bases remained unmatched. From germline, CDR1 is SNHLY and CDR2 FYNNEI. Here the CDR3 reads CASSEQGVFGNIQYF. CDR3 nucleotide sequence: TGTGCCAGCAGTGAGCAGGGGGTGTTCGGAAACATTCAGTACTTC. The whole variable domain, filled in from reference TRBV2 and TRBJ2-4, reads EPEVTQTPSHQVTQMGQEVILRCVPISNHLYFYWYRQILGQKVEFLVSFYNNEISEKSEIFDDQFSVERPDGSNFTLKIRSTKLEDSAMYFCASSEQGVFGNIQYFGAGTRLSVL.

This clonotype was seen ten or more times. The chain employs TRBV28 and TRBJ1-2; 9 bases line up with TRBD1. Per the germline V gene, CDR1 is MDHEN and CDR2 is SYDVKM. This CDR3 spans 13 amino acids. Germline trimming cut 5 bases from V and 7 bases from J; bases unmatched to any gene: 5. The CDR3 region is CASSITGGPGYTF. In nucleotides, the CDR3 is TGTGCCAGCAGTATCACAGGGGGCCCTGGCTACACCTTC.

The sample holds many counts of this clonotype. CDR3 residues: CSAARTIGNEKLFF. The CDR3 DNA follows: TGCAGTGCTGCCCGGACTATCGGGAATGAAAAACTGTTTTTT. V and J are TRBV20-1 and TRBJ1-4; D gene ambiguous. The V end lost 5 bases, the J end lost 5 bases, and 15 bases lay between the germline ends. Germline CDR1 reads DFQATT; CDR2 reads SNEGSKA (reference sequence). The CDR3 extends over 14 amino acids.

This clonotype was observed many times. V and J are TRBV7-8 and TRBJ1-2; D is uncertain. From germline, CDR1 is SGHVS and CDR2 FQNEAQ. Trimming removed 5 bases from V and 10 bases from J, with 17 bases in between. The CDR3 loop spans 13 amino acids. The CDR3 bases are TGTGCCAGCAGCCCCCGATGGACGAGTAACTACACCTTC. Its protein is CASSPRWTSNYTF.

This clonotype was recorded only once. At one boundary the junction diverges from the germline segment, which might be a read error. This chain uses TRBV28 with TRBJ2-6; 8 bases are shared with TRBD1. Germline V gene sequence: CDR1 MDHEN, CDR2 SYDVKM. This CDR3 is 15 amino acids long. The CDR3 coding sequence is TGTGCCATCAGTCTACAGGGGGACGGGGCCAACGTCCTGACTTTC. Translation: CAISLQGDGANVLTF.

This clonotype was recorded at least ten times. This chain connects TRBV6-1 to TRBJ2-7; 8 positions agree with TRBD2. Germline CDR1 and CDR2: MNHNS and SASEGT. The CDR3 spans 14 residues. The V segment lost 5 bases and the J segment 2 bases; nucleotides outside the gene matches: 5. The CDR3: CASSMLSGTYEQYF. CDR3 sequence (DNA): TGTGCCAGCAGTATGCTTAGCGGGACCTACGAGCAGTACTTC.

This clonotype was seen repeatedly, ten times or more. This rearrangement joins TRBV6-5 to TRBJ1-1; no definite D call. CDR1 is MNHEY and CDR2 is SVGAGI in the germline V gene. The CDR3 loop spans 15 amino acids. V gave up 2 bases and J gave up 0 bases, with 10 bases separating them. The CDR3 protein is CASSYRGDLNTEAFF. The CDR3 nucleotides are TGTGCCAGCAGTTACCGTGGAGATTTGAACACTGAAGCTTTCTTT.

This chain links TRBV3-1 with TRBJ1-5, with D perhaps TRBD1 (6 bases). The CDR3 consists of 13 residues. Germline CDR1 LGHDT, CDR2 YNNKEL (reference sequence). V lost 5 bases to trimming and J lost 4 bases, with 9 bases between them. The CDR3 DNA is TGTGCCAGCAGCGGACAGCTTAATCAGCCCCAGCATTTT. It codes for CASSGQLNQPQHF.

This clonotype was picked up a small number of times. The V gene is TRBV7-9, the J gene TRBJ2-7; D gene unclear. The ends were cut back, 4 bases at V and 2 bases at J, with 18 bases in the middle. The CDR3 is 16 residues long. Germline CDR1 and CDR2: SEHNR and FQNEAQ (reference sequence). CDR3 DNA: TGTGCCAGCAGCTCCCCAAATTCGGCGGCCCCCTACGAGCAGTACTTC. The encoded protein is CASSSPNSAAPYEQYF.

With regard to this clonotype: A clone one base away is much larger, so this may be a read error. The chain uses TRBV6-2 or TRBV6-3 and TRBJ2-5, with D possibly being TRBD2 (6 bases). Germline CDR1 reads MNHEY; CDR2 reads SVGEGT. There are 11 residues in the CDR3. The DNA for the CDR3 is TGTGCCACCGGGGAGGTGGAGACCCAGCACTTC. Its protein is CATGEVETQHF.

The rearrangement joins TRBV30 to TRBJ1-2; no clear D. Germline CDR1 and CDR2: GTSNPN and SVGIG (reference sequence). The CDR3 is 13 amino acids. V lost 0 bases, J lost 7 bases, and 12 bases lay in between. The CDR3 nucleotides read TGTGCCTGGAGTGTACTTTCGGCGGTTGGCTACACCTTC. It translates to CAWSVLSAVGYTF.

This clonotype was seen many times. The chain is built from TRBV7-9 and TRBJ1-1, with a possible D match to TRBD1 (5 bases). The CDR3 extends over 15 amino acids. V lost 7 bases and J lost 6, with 21 bases in between. CDR1 and CDR2 from the germline V gene are SEHNR and FQNEAQ (reference sequence). CDR3 amino acids: CASTSGQPWVSEAFF. The DNA of the CDR3 is TGTGCCAGCACCTCGGGGCAGCCCTGGGTTTCTGAAGCTTTCTTT.

This clonotype was seen ten or more times. This sequence joins TRBV24-1 and TRBJ2-7; maybe TRBD1 (6 bases). This CDR3 comprises 12 residues. Germline V CDR1 and CDR2: KGHDR, SFDVKD. Trimming shortened V by 7 bases and J by 5 bases, and 11 bases separated the two germline ends. The CDR3 bases are TGTGCCACCAGCGGACAGACCAACGAGCAGTACTTC. Its translation is CATSGQTNEQYF.

This clonotype was counted at least ten times. At one boundary the junction diverges from the germline segment, which might be a read error. The CDR3 spells CASSLGATNEKLFF. Here the CDR3 DNA reads TGTGCCAGCAGCTTGGGTGCAACTAATGAAAAACTGTTTTTT. V and J are TRBV5-1 and TRBJ1-4, with D unresolved. This CDR3 is built from 14 residues. Germline-derived CDR1 and CDR2 are SGHRS and YFSETQ.

V and J are TRBV20-1 and TRBJ1-6, with 12 bases aligning to TRBD1. Germline V gene sequence: CDR1 DFQATT, CDR2 SNEGSKA (reference sequence). The CDR3 sequence is 15 residues long. With 1 base clipped from V and 9 bases from J, the junction kept 4 bases outside the gene matches. CDR3 residues: CSARVPGQGASPLHF. CDR3 in DNA: TGCAGTGCTAGAGTCCCGGGACAGGGGGCTTCACCCCTCCACTTT.

Concerning this clonotype: One end of the junction is discordant with germline, which a read error may explain. The V and J genes are TRBV7-3 and TRBJ2-5; 9 bases align to TRBD2. CDR3 length: 14 residues. Germline CDR1 reads SGHTA; CDR2 reads FQGTGA. CDR3 amino acids: CANSPSGGRETQYF. The CDR3 coding sequence is TGTGCCAACAGCCCAAGCGGGGGGCGGGAGACCCAGTACTTC.